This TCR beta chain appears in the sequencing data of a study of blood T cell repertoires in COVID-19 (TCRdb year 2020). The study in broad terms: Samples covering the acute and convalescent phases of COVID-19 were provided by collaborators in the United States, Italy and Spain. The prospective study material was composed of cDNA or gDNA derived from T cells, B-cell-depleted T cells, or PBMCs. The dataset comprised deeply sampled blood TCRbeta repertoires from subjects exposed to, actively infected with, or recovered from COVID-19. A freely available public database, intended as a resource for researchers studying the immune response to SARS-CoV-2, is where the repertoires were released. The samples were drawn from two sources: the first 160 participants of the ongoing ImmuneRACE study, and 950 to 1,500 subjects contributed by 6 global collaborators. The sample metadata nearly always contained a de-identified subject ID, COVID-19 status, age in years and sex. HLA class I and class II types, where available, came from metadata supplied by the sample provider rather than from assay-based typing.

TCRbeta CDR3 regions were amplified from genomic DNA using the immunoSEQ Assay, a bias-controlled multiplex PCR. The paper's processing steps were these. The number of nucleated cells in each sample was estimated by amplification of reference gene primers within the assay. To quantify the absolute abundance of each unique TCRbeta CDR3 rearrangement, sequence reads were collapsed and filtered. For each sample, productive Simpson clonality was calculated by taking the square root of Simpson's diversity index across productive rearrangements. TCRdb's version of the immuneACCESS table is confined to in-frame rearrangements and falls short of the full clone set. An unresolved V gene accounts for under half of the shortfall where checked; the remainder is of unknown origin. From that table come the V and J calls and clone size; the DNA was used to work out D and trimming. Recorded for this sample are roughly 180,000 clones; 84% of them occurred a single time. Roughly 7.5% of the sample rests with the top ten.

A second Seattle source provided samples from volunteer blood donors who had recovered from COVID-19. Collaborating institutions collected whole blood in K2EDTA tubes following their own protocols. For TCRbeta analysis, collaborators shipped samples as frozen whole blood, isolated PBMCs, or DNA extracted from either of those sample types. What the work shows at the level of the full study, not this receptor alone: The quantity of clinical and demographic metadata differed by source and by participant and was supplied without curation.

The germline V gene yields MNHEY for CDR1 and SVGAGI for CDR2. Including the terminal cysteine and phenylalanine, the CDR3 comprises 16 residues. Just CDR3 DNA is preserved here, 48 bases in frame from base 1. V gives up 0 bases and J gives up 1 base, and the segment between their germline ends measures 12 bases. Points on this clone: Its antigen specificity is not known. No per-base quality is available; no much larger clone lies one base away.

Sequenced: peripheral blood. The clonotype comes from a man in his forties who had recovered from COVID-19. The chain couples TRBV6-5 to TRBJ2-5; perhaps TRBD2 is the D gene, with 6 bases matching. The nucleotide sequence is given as TGTGCCAGCAGTTACTCAGCGGGCGCAGGCCAAGAGACCCAGTACTTC. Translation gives CASSYSAGAGQETQYF.